The clone carrying this T cell receptor (beta chain) was detected only once. The sample is drawn from a study of blood T cell repertoires in COVID-19. For the study at large: Researchers got acute and convalescent COVID-19 samples from the United States, Italy and Spain. Sources were T cells, B-cell-depleted T cells, or PBMCs; the material itself was cDNA or gDNA.

Trimming cost V 5 bases and J 6 bases, with 13 bases left between them. The length of the CDR3 is 14 residues. Per germline, CDR1 LGHNT and CDR2 FRNRAP. Methods used by the authors: Cell counts per sample came from amplifying reference gene primers. The data were produced by immunoSEQ multiplex PCR, yet TCRdb's version contains in-frame clones alone and is incomplete. V and J calls plus clone size are reproduced from that table; the DNA served to infer D and trimming. Of 70,000 or so clones in the sample, 75% to 95% were seen once. This TCR derives from a woman between 18 and 30 years old with acute or convalescent COVID-19. The V and J genes are TRBV12-5 and TRBJ2-2; a possible D gene is TRBD2 (6 bases). The sequenced sample was peripheral blood. The CDR3 sequence is CASGTYGGSGELFF. CDR3 coding DNA: TGTGCTAGTGGTACATACGGGGGATCCGGGGAGCTGTTTTTT.